The clone carrying this TCR beta chain occurred a few times. Its antigen is still unknown. The data derive from a study of identical twins. Study-wide results and limits: Zero-insertion findings could be partly confounded by invariant cells (MAIT and iNKT cells). Cord blood's abundant beta clonotypes had fewer insertions, unlike memory repertoires. Out-of-frame alpha sequences common to twins exhibited an excess of low generation probability.

Germline CDR1 SEHNR, CDR2 FQNEAQ (reference sequence). V shed 6 bases and J 5 bases; nucleotides not matched to a gene: 6. This CDR3 has 15 amino acids. MiXCR was run by TCRdb on the 5' RACE reads, yielding one entry per CDR3 protein. The sample contains 350,000 or so distinct CDR3 sequences, around an eighth of which appear only once. Only healthy Caucasians were enrolled as donors. Another study also made use of these data, one on yellow fever vaccine responses in identical twins.

The sample was CD8+ T cells sorted from blood. The TCR originated in a woman under 30 in good health. This chain uses TRBV7-9 with TRBJ2-2, with TRBD1 matching 10 bases. CDR3 in amino acids: CASSPGTGATGELFF. Here the CDR3 DNA reads TGTGCCAGCAGTCCCGGGACAGGGGCGACCGGGGAGCTGTTTTTT. Using reference TRBV7-9 and TRBJ2-2 for the parts outside the CDR3, the full variable domain is DTGVSQNPRHKITKRGQNVTFRCDPISEHNRLYWYRQTLGQGPEFLTYFQNEAQLEKSRLLSDRFSAERPKGSFSTLEIQRTEQGDSAMYLCASSPGTGATGELFFGEGSRLTVL.